This T cell receptor beta chain is from a study of control samples from healthy donors and cancer patients. Some clones are missing from TCRdb's copy, which holds only in-frame ones; the method was immunoSEQ multiplex PCR. Of 100,000 to 150,000 clones listed, approximately 90% are singletons. The CDR3 contains 13 residues. Between the trimmed V and J ends, which lost 4 bases and 10 bases, there was a span of 15 bases. In germline, CDR1 is WNHNN, CDR2 SYGVQD (reference sequence). The receptor comes from a man in his forties or fifties in good health. V and J are TRBV10-1 and TRBJ2-3; TRBD1 is a possible D gene (5 bases). The sequenced sample was blood. The CDR3 DNA reads as TGCGCCAGCAGTGGGGGCACGCCGTCCGCGCAGTATTTT. This translates into CASSGGTPSAQYF.